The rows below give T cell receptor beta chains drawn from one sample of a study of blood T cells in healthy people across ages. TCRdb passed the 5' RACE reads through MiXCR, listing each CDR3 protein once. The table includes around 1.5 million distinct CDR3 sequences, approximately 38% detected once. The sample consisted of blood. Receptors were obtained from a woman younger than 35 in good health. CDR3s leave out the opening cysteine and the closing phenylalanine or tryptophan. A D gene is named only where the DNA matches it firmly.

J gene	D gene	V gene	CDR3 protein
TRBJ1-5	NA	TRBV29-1	SVGGLGGNQPQH
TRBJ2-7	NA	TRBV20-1	SARDLDKPGHEQY
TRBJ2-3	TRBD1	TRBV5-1	ASSVGQGASDTQY
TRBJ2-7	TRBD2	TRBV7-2	ASSLWTSGSSGSYEQY
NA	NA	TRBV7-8	ASSLDHGRELETQY
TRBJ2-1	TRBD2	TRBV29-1	SAGTSGTNEF
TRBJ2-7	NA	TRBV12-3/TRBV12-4	ASSNLYDSQY
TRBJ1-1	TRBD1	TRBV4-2	ASSHLGQGATEAF
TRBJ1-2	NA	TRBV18	ASSPPSGTAYGYT
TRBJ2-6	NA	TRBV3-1	ASSQRIGSLSGANVLT
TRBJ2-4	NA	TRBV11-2	ASSLVYRDAKNIQY
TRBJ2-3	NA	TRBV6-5	ASSYRKLTDTQY
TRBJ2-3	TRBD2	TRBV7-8	ASSSLRGLAATDTQY
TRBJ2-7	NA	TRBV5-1	ASSLAGRGSYEQY
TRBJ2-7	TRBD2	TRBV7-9	ASSLFGLEGREQY
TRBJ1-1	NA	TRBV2	ASSGTDYPNTEAF
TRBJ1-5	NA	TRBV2	ASRKDRLNQPQH